The text below deals with one TCR beta chain. Its antigen is not yet known. No much larger clone is present one base from it, and per-base qualities are unavailable. The sample originates from a study of OX40 agonist ivuxolimab in advanced cancers. Regarding the research as a whole: Ivuxolimab was an agonistic, fully human IgG2 monoclonal antibody directed against OX40 (CD134), a costimulatory receptor. Partial responses were achieved by three dose-escalation patients, of whom one had hepatocellular carcinoma and two had cutaneous melanoma. Intravenous ivuxolimab was administered to patients every 2 weeks at six dose levels: 0.01, 0.1, 0.3, 1.5, 3 and 10 mg/kg. Prior anti-PD-1, anti-PD-L1 or anti-CTLA-4 therapy was permitted, and checkpoint inhibitors had been received by about 44% of dose-escalation patients. Peripheral TCRbeta sequencing aimed to test whether ivuxolimab altered TCR sequence diversity and caused clonal T-cell expansion. The dose-escalation cohort was 80% to 90% male with a mean age of approximately 60 years, ranging from about 23 to 85. The monotherapy dose-escalation portion (N of about 49 patients) of the phase I ivuxolimab trial is reported in the paper. Among the 50 to 55 dose-escalation patients, around 20 had hepatocellular carcinoma, approximately 15 melanoma, 9 renal cell carcinoma and 9 head and neck cancer.

Patients with a history of autoimmune disease or receiving systemic immunosuppression were excluded from the trial. Peripheral blood for TCR sequencing was collected from all dose cohorts at baseline, on cycle 4 day 1, and on cycle 7 day 1. The samples were drawn from a first-in-human, open-label, multicenter phase I dose-escalation trial of ivuxolimab. The trial enrolled adults with locally advanced or metastatic head and neck squamous cell, hepatocellular, melanoma or renal cell carcinoma. Before TCR sequencing, CD4+ T cells and CD8+ T cells were sorted from peripheral blood as separate populations. Genomic DNA was extracted from sorted cells for sequencing of the TCRbeta CDR3 region. The immunoSEQ Assay was used for sequencing of TCRbeta CDR3 regions. TCRdb's version of the immuneACCESS table is confined to in-frame rearrangements and falls short of the full clone set. An unresolved V gene accounts for under half of the shortfall where checked; the remainder is of unknown origin. Within this sample are under 150,000 clones, with just over 90% of them counted one time only. About 1% of the sample comes from the top ten.

Overall study outcomes, separate from this receptor: After ivuxolimab, expanded clones were on average more numerous among CD8+ T cells than among CD4+ T cells. In partial responders in the 0.1-3.0 mg/kg groups, normalized peripheral clonal expansion was found to be among the lowest, especially among CD8+ T cells. At doses of 0.1 to 3.0 mg/kg, clonal expansion of both CD4+ and CD8+ T cells in blood was seen between baseline and week 6. The antigen specificity of the peripheral T cells that underwent clonal expansion was not determined. Low levels of normalized T-cell clonal expansion were also shown by some nonresponding patients.

The CDR1 and CDR2 encoded by the germline V gene (reference sequence) are MNHEY and SMNVEV. Trimming takes 1 base off V and 7 bases off J; junction bases not matched to a gene: 8. The CDR3 has 16 amino acids, counting the end cysteine and phenylalanine. The only DNA kept is the CDR3, 48 bases in frame from the first base. The clonotype originates from an adult with an advanced solid tumor such as melanoma, head and neck, liver or kidney cancer. The source was CD4+ or CD8+ T cells sorted from blood, collected in a trial of the OX40 agonist ivuxolimab. This chain is built from TRBV27 and TRBJ2-2; 8 bases in the middle match TRBD2. The CDR3 region has the sequence CASSLWGLGFGGELFF. The DNA is as follows: TGTGCCAGCAGTTTATGGGGACTAGGGTTCGGCGGGGAGCTGTTTTTT.